These T cell receptor beta chains were read from a single sample in a study of Graves' ophthalmopathy and Graves' hyperthyroidism. TCRdb ran MiXCR on the multiplex PCR reads and lists one entry per CDR3 protein. The table records around 1,200,000 distinct CDR3 sequences, about 35% of them present only once. Sequenced material: peripheral blood or thyroid tissue (not recorded which). The receptors originated from an adult man with Graves' hyperthyroidism. Both conserved end residues are part of each CDR3. The D gene is left open where the match is weak. Clone size is given for some rows only: seen once, a few or many times, or a class if the clone is expanded.

d_call clone_size j_call v_call cdr3_aa cdr3_nt
NA NA TRBJ2-7 TRBV29-1 CSVVPQGTYEQYF TGCAGCGTTGTACCACAGGGAACCTACGAGCAGTACTTC
NA few TRBJ1-5 TRBV19 CASSVLGDSNQPQHF TGTGCCAGTAGTGTCCTCGGGGATAGCAATCAGCCCCAGCATTTT
NA many TRBJ1-2 TRBV20-1 CSASRGSNYGYTF TGCAGTGCTAGTCGCGGATCTAACTATGGCTACACCTTC
TRBD1 few TRBJ1-2 TRBV6-5 CASSDRANYGYTF TGTGCCAGCTCCGACAGGGCCAACTATGGCTACACCTTC
NA NA TRBJ1-4 TRBV6-5 CASSYGGGLNEKLFF TGTGCCAGCAGTTACGGGGGGGGCCTTAATGAAAAACTGTTTTTT
TRBD2 few TRBJ2-6 TRBV10-3 CATGYLGLVGGANVLTF TGTGCCACCGGTTACCTGGGACTAGTCGGTGGGGCCAACGTCCTGACTTTC
TRBD2 many TRBJ2-2 TRBV6-1 CASSEYASGVGELFF TGTGCCAGCAGTGAATATGCTAGCGGGGTCGGGGAGCTGTTTTTT
NA NA TRBJ2-7 TRBV10-2 CASSARGTDRTYEQYF TGCGCCAGCAGTGCTCGGGGAACCGACAGGACCTACGAGCAGTACTTC
TRBD1 NA TRBJ1-1 TRBV5-1 CASSQVGTGGAEAFF TGCGCCAGCTCACAAGTTGGGACAGGGGGTGCTGAAGCTTTCTTT
NA NA TRBJ2-7 TRBV7-9 CASSLGADGTQYF TGTGCCAGCAGCTTAGGGGCCGACGGTACGCAGTACTTC
NA many TRBJ1-5 TRBV6-6 CASSEEERNQPQHF TGTGCCAGCAGCGAGGAAGAACGAAATCAGCCCCAGCATTTT
TRBD1 NA TRBJ2-3 TRBV20-1 CSAGPGQGVRTDTQYF TGCAGTGCGGGTCCGGGACAGGGTGTGCGCACAGATACGCAGTATTTT
NA many TRBJ1-1 TRBV10-3 CAIRETLNTEAFF TGTGCCATCAGAGAAACACTGAACACTGAAGCTTTCTTT
NA many TRBJ1-2 TRBV12-3/TRBV12-4 CASGSPPNYGYTF TGTGCCAGCGGTAGTCCCCCTAACTATGGCTACACCTTC
TRBD1 NA TRBJ1-6 TRBV2 CASSGTGVNSPLHF TGTGCCAGCAGTGGGACAGGGGTCAATTCACCCCTCCACTTT
NA many TRBJ1-2 TRBV7-3 CASSPGPEYGYTF TGTGCCAGCAGCCCGGGACCGGAGTATGGCTACACCTTC
TRBD1 NA TRBJ2-5 TRBV5-1 CASSHPDRDDVGETQYF TGCGCCAGCAGCCACCCGGACAGGGACGACGTGGGGGAGACCCAGTACTTC
NA many TRBJ1-1 TRBV5-8 CASSLEASLTEAFF TGTGCCAGCAGCTTGGAGGCATCTCTCACTGAAGCTTTCTTT
NA few TRBJ2-7 TRBV6-6 CASSYEEREQYF TGTGCCAGCAGTTATGAGGAGAGGGAGCAGTACTTC
NA NA TRBJ1-3 TRBV30 CAWSKVGNTIYF TGTGCCTGGAGTAAGGTTGGAAACACCATATATTTT
NA NA TRBJ1-5 TRBV10-3 CASSPQEYLNQPQHF TGTGCCAGCAGTCCCCAGGAGTACCTAAATCAGCCCCAGCATTTT
TRBD1 once TRBJ2-7 TRBV15 CATSSRGDRGTYEQYF TGTGCCACCAGCAGTAGGGGGGACAGGGGGACCTACGAGCAGTACTTC
NA many TRBJ1-2 TRBV7-6 CASSLVVQANYGYTF TGTGCCAGCAGCTTAGTAGTCCAAGCTAACTATGGCTACACCTTC
NA NA TRBJ1-2 TRBV20-1 CSASLDSSNYGYTF TGCAGTGCTAGTCTTGACAGCTCAAACTATGGCTACACCTTC
NA NA TRBJ2-2 TRBV6-6 CASNTGRVLFF TGTGCCAGCAACACGGGGCGCGTGCTGTTTTTT
TRBD1 few TRBJ2-7 TRBV7-8 CASSLEGQGQYEQYF TGTGCCAGCAGCTTAGAAGGACAGGGTCAGTACGAGCAGTACTTC
TRBD1 many TRBJ1-1 TRBV19 CASSTDRLRTEAFF TGTGCCAGTAGTACGGACAGGTTGAGGACTGAAGCTTTCTTT
NA NA TRBJ2-7 TRBV7-9 CARGSQGLDEQYF TGTGCTAGAGGATCACAGGGCCTCGACGAGCAGTACTTC
NA NA TRBJ2-7 TRBV11-2 CASSTTRRGYYEQYF TGTGCCAGCAGCACTACTAGGAGGGGATACTACGAGCAGTACTTC
NA few TRBJ2-5 TRBV28 CASVRRGRETQYF TGTGCCAGCGTCCGACGGGGTCGGGAGACCCAGTACTTC
TRBD1 NA TRBJ1-6 TRBV15 CATSSEPTGGSSPLHF TGTGCCACCAGCAGTGAACCGACAGGGGGTTCGTCACCCCTCCACTTT
NA few TRBJ1-3 TRBV5-1 CASSLSLGQFSGNTIYF TGCGCCAGCAGCTTATCTCTAGGACAGTTCTCTGGAAACACCATATATTTT
NA NA TRBJ2-7 TRBV20-1 CSASGDTRFYEQYF TGCAGTGCTAGTGGGGACACGAGATTTTACGAGCAGTACTTC
TRBD1 many TRBJ2-2 TRBV7-3 CASSLTRTGQHGELFF TGTGCCAGCAGCTTAACTCGGACAGGTCAACACGGGGAGCTGTTTTTT
NA many TRBJ2-2 TRBV10-3 CAISVSNTGELFF TGTGCCATCAGTGTGTCGAACACCGGGGAGCTGTTTTTT
TRBD2 NA TRBJ2-7 TRBV7-6 CASSPTSGIDEQYF TGTGCCAGCAGCCCTACTAGCGGGATCGACGAGCAGTACTTC
TRBD1 many TRBJ2-5 TRBV11-1 CASSLRTGSWPQYF TGTGCCAGCAGCTTAAGGACAGGGAGCTGGCCCCAGTACTTC
NA NA TRBJ1-1 TRBV5-1 CASSLRSGGGTEAFF TGCGCCAGCAGCTTGAGATCCGGGGGCGGCACTGAAGCTTTCTTT
TRBD1 NA TRBJ1-2 TRBV20-1 CSAPDRTNYGYTF TGCAGTGCCCCGGACAGGACTAACTATGGCTACACCTTC